This TCR beta chain appears in the sequencing data of a study of response to subunit inactivated influenza vaccine. A remark on this clonotype: What it binds is not known.

Findings of the study overall: Only a handful of new T cells, the authors suggested, are recruited with each seasonal influenza vaccination.

TCRdb passed the RT-PCR reads through MiXCR, listing each CDR3 protein once. The sample lists 650,000 to 800,000 distinct CDR3 sequences, approximately 17% occurring once. Looked up from germline, CDR1 is SGHTA and CDR2 is FQGNSA. Trimming took 6 bases from V and 1 from J, leaving 6 bases between them. The CDR3 has 13 amino acids. The clonotype was recovered from a man over 45 who received an inactivated influenza vaccine. This material consisted of PBMCs from blood, taken roughly 5 days after vaccination. The genes are TRBV7-2 and TRBJ2-2; unclear D gene. The CDR3 nucleotides are TGTGCCAGCAGGCTGGGGAACACCGGGGAGCTGTTTTTT. It is translated as CASRLGNTGELFF.